Sequencing of this T cell receptor beta chain was carried out in a study of T cell repertoires in cytomegalovirus infection. Study-wide context: CMV infection together with matching HLA type was indicated by public TCR beta signatures.

This clonotype was picked up one time. Its antigen remains unidentified. Each CDR3 protein is one row after TCRdb ran MiXCR on the reads. The table includes 250,000 to 300,000 distinct CDR3 sequences, 22% detected once. Points from the study as a whole: Summed frequency of shared TCR beta families picked out CMV carriers who also had the relevant HLA. The ex vivo response was dominated by HLA-C-restricted CMV-specific TCR beta clonotypes.

This receptor was obtained from a human donor in good health (CMV status not recorded). Some clones in this sample may be carry-over from other donors' samples. The sequenced sample was cultured PBMCs, obtained from culture after CMV antigen stimulation.

The CDR3 sequence is CASSTRQSSYNSPLHF. The CDR3 DNA follows: TGTGCCAGCAGCACCCGACAGAGCTCCTATAATTCACCCCTCCACTTT. V is TRBV9 and J is TRBJ1-6, with D tentatively TRBD1 (5 bases). CDR1 SGDLS and CDR2 YYNGEE come from the germline V gene. This CDR3 has 16 residues. Trimming pared 4 bases from V and 0 bases from J, leaving 11 bases between.